This T cell receptor beta chain is from a study of memory B cells and T cells in multiple sclerosis (dated by TCRdb to 2017 to 2018). With respect to the entire study: The study compared the TCR beta repertoires of autoproliferating peripheral T cells with those of brain lesion-infiltrating T cells in multiple sclerosis patients. TCR sequencing included two multiple sclerosis patients for whom either brain lesions at autopsy or brain-infiltrating cells from biopsy were available. Study-wide findings and limitations: Because clone-set sizes varied across compartments, the counts of shared clonotypes were affected, making normalization necessary.

With respect to this clone: It lacks a known antigen. Per-base quality was not reported, and no clone a single base away is much larger than it.

Trimming at the junction amounts to 3 bases on V and 2 bases on J, and the germline ends lie 17 bases apart. CDR1 and CDR2 are read off the germline V gene (reference sequence) as LNHNV and YYDKDF. Reading from cysteine to phenylalanine, the CDR3 counts 16 amino acids. Kept here is only the CDR3 DNA, which spans 48 bases and is read in frame from base 1. The immunoSEQ Platform was used to amplify TCRbeta CDR3 regions from extracted genomic DNA. Multiplex PCR, high-throughput sequencing and a vendor bioinformatics pipeline were brought together in the immunoSEQ assay. In the original analysis: Non-productive sequences and CDR3s shorter than 4 amino acids were excluded, and clonotype frequencies were recalculated for each sample. In immunoSEQ Analyzer 2.0, shared clonotypes were identified as identical CDR3 amino acid, V gene and J gene sequences. Repertoire overlap was normalized by dividing shared clonotype counts by the product of both clone-set sizes, scaled by 1000 into arbitrary units. Entries here come from immuneACCESS through TCRdb and include only in-frame sequences with V and J called. Some clones fail to appear in such tables; in the studies checked, an unresolved V gene covers under half of the shortfall, and the cause of the remainder is unknown. V and J calls and clone size come straight from that table; D and trimming were deduced from the DNA. This sample comprises 30,000 or so clones, more than 70% of them detected only once. Under 3.5% of the sample is held by the ten biggest clonotypes.

After CFSE-labeled PBMCs were cultured without any stimulus, the autoproliferating (CFSEdim) and non-proliferating (CFSEhi) T cell fractions were each sequenced on their own. Altogether, fewer than 55 million CFSE-labeled PBMCs were kept in culture for less than eight days with no stimulus, after which the replicate wells were combined. Labeling of PBMCs used around 0.5 uM CFSE, and the cells were then grown in serum-free AIM-V medium with no exogenous stimuli added. Before use, PBMCs were isolated by Ficoll density gradient centrifugation and cryopreserved. Using a FACSAria III, live 7-AAD-negative cells were sorted, then washed with PBS and stored frozen at -80 degrees C as dry pellets.

The rearrangement joined TRBV15 to TRBJ2-7, with the D gene uncertain. Source material: PBMCs from blood kept in culture. This sequence was found in a human donor with multiple sclerosis. The DNA is as follows: TGTGCCACCAGCAGGGATACTTCGCGTCGCCCCTACGAGCAGTACTTC. This sequence encodes CATSRDTSRRPYEQYF. With the rest looked up from the reference TRBV15 and TRBJ2-7 genes rather than sequenced, the full variable domain is DAMVIQNPRYQVTQFGKPVTLSCSQTLNHNVMYWYQQKSSQAPKLLFHYYDKDFNNEADTPDNFQSRRPNTSFCFLDIRSPGLGDTAMYLCATSRDTSRRPYEQYFGPGTRLTVT.